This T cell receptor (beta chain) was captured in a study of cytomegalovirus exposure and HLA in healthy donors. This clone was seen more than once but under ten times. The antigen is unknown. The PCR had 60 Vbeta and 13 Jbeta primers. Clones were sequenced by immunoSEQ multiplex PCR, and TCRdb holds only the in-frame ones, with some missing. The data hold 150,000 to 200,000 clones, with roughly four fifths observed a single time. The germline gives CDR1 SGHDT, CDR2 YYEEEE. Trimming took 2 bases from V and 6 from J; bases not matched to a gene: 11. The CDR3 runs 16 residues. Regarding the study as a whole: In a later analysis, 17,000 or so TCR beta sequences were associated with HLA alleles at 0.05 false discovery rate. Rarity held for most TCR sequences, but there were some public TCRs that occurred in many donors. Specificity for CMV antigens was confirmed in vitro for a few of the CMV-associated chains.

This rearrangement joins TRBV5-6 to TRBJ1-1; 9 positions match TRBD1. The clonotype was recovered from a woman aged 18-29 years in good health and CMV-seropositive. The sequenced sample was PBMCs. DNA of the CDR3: TGTGCCAGCAGCTTCCCCCCGGGACAGGGAAGGCCTGAAGCTTTCTTT. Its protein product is CASSFPPGQGRPEAFF.